This T cell receptor beta chain was obtained from a study of T-cell memory formation after mild COVID-19. As to this clonotype: Its specificity is not known.

TCRdb independently ran MiXCR on the 5' RACE reads; one entry per CDR3 protein. The sample includes fewer than 600,000 distinct CDR3 sequences, less than 25% seen only once; the top ten take 7.5% to 9.5%. The germline gives CDR1 SGHDN, CDR2 FVKESK. Trimming stripped 1 base from V and 4 bases from J, with 5 bases between. The CDR3 consists of 13 residues. Study conclusions and caveats: A second wave expanding day 15 to 37 was CD4+-biased; contracting clones were balanced. Unconfirmed was the SARS-CoV-2 specificity of second-wave clones that peaked on day 37. CD8+ contracting clones occupied EMRA, while CD4+ ones occupied mainly CM and EM. The study detected some responding clones in pre-infection memory, suggesting cross-reactive memory joined.

Sequencing used PBMCs or a T cell subset sorted from them (not recorded which). The chain employs TRBV14 and TRBJ1-3; no firm D call. The sequence came from an adult woman who had mild COVID-19 (a few samples of this study predate the infection). Cell type and time point are not known. CDR3 coding DNA: TGTGCCAGCAGCCAAGGACGAGGAAACACCATATATTTT. Translated: CASSQGRGNTIYF.